This T cell receptor (beta chain) was retrieved from a study of tumor-infiltrating lymphocytes in primary liver carcinoma listed by TCRdb under 2017. Concerning the study at large: Of the five patients, three men and two women aged 30 to 69 years, four had hepatocellular carcinoma and one had combined HCC and intrahepatic cholangiocarcinoma. The tumors of the five patients were staged as T1-T3 N0M0, with maximum diameters ranging from roughly 4 to 11 cm. Each sample produced about 3.5 to 8 million productive TCRbeta reads, and read depth showed no significant difference between tissue types. For each liver tumor, the study sampled five regions along with adjacent normal tissue and blood, and applied TCRbeta repertoire sequencing, expression microarrays and whole-exome sequencing. A total of roughly 35 specimens from 5 patients underwent TCRbeta repertoire sequencing, comprising about 25 tumor regions, 5 adjacent noncancerous liver tissues and 5 peripheral blood samples. To link TCRbeta repertoire diversity to the local molecular phenotype, the 20 to 30 tumor region samples were profiled with Agilent mRNA microarrays. High reproducibility was observed for the technical replicate repertoires, with mean shared-clone rates approximately 0.9 and correlation coefficients above 0.95.

From cysteine to phenylalanine, the CDR3 is 15 amino acids long. From a lookup of the germline V gene, CDR1 and CDR2 are SGHAT and FQNNGV. Overall study results and their limits: Pairs of tumor regions showed greater repertoire overlap (mean roughly 35%) than tumor-adjacent pairs (17%) or tumor-blood pairs (around 15%), which is consistent with antigen-driven expansion. Only roughly 7-24% of top clones appeared in all five regions of a tumor, which suggests that tumor-infiltrating T cells are spatially heterogeneous. Comparison of CD4+ and CD8+ T cell repertoires was precluded by the use of bulk unsorted samples. Because sequencing covered only the TCR beta chain and unpaired alpha chains were not captured, true repertoire diversity is likely underestimated. The top 250 clones accounted for a significantly greater share of the repertoire in tumors than in blood (p = 0.039). With just a handful of patients in the study, the authors point out that the findings should be validated in a larger study.

As to this clonotype: What antigen it recognizes has not been identified. It is unclear where the CDR3 begins or ends on the DNA, so no DNA is shown, and the CDR3 is as TCRdb lists it.

Without any cell sorting, total RNA and DNA were co-extracted from roughly 21-30 mg of bulk tissue using the AllPrep DNA/RNA mini kit. Between late 2015 and March 2016, roughly five patients in China with histopathologically diagnosed primary liver carcinoma had surgical resection. At the time of sampling, the patients were treatment-naive and had chronic HBV infection. Each tumor was sampled at five spatially separated regions: the tumor centre plus the superior, inferior, left-lateral and right-lateral poles. Histological examination found more than 75% viable tumor cells in every tumor sample. Fresh tumor and adjacent tissue pieces were bisected; one half was stored in RNAlater at -80°C, the other sent for histology. TCRbeta-specific cDNA was reverse-transcribed from approximately 500 ng total RNA using a constant-region primer and ProtoScript II reverse transcriptase. Construction of the TCRbeta libraries relied on three nested rounds of multiplex PCR, following a slightly modified ARM-PCR procedure. Each of the first two PCR rounds ran for approximately 10 cycles and used multiplex TRBV1-TRBV30 forward primers together with a Cbeta reverse primer. Sample barcodes and Illumina adapters were attached in a final 25-cycle PCR using Deep VentR polymerase. Before sequencing, amplicons of 200-500 bp were gel-purified using a QIAquick gel extraction kit. An Illumina HiSeq 2500 was used to sequence the TCRbeta amplicons with 250-bp paired-end reads. The authors' pipeline ran thus. Reads were quality-trimmed with Trimmomatic v0.33, and paired reads were merged with FLASH v1.2.11 to recover full CDR3 sequences. V, D and J germline segments were assigned to the rearranged TCRbeta sequences by MiGEC v1.2.1b. VDJtools v1.0.0 computed clonotype statistics and Shannon-Wiener diversity indices. To cut down on sampling bias, every analysis after diversity analysis relied on just the 250 most abundant clonotypes from each sample. The public reads were quality trimmed at Q25 with fastp and then assembled into clones with MiXCR by TCRdb, keeping productive beta chains. CDR3 protein sequences are deduplicated, and each keeps its most common genes and DNA. TCRdb's processing, not the authors', yielded these V and J calls. This sample holds about 84,000 distinct CDR3 sequences; over 60% were observed only once. The ten largest clonotypes hold roughly 19% of the sample.

What was sequenced was liver tumor tissue from sampling region 1. This sample's cell subset or site label indicates: tumor region T1, superior pole. The chain is made from TRBV11-2 and TRBJ2-2. The TCR originated in a man aged 35 to 55 with primary liver carcinoma and hepatitis B virus infection. The CDR3 corresponds to CARSVVGRGTGELFF.